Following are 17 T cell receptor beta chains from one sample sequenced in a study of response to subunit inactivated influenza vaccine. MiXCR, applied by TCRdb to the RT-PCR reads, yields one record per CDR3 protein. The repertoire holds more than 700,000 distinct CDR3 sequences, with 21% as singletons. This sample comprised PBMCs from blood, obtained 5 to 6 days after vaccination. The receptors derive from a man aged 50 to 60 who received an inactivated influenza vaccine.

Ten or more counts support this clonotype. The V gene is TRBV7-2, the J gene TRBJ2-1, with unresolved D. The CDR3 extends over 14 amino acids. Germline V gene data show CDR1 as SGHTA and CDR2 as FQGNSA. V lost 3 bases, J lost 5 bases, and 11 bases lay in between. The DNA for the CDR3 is TGTGCCAGCAGCTTGGAGACTTCGAACAATGAGCAGTTCTTC. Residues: CASSLETSNNEQFF.

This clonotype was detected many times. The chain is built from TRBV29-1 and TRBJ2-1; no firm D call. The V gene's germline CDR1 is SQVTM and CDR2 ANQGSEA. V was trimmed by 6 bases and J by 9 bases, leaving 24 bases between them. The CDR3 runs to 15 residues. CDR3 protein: CSVEHVKGNIREQFF. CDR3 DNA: TGCAGCGTGGAACATGTTAAGGGAAACATACGTGAGCAGTTCTTC.

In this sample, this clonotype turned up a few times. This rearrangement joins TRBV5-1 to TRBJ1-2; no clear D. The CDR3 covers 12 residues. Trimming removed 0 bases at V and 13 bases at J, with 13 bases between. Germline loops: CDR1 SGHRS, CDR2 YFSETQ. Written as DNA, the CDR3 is TGCGCCAGCAGCTTGGCCGTGGGCGACTGCACCTTC. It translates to CASSLAVGDCTF.

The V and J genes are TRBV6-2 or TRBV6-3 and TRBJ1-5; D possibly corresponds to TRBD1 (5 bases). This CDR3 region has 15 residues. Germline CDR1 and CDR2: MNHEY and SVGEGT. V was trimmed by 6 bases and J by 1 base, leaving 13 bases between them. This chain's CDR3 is CASSAAGGSNQPQHF. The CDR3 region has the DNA TGTGCCAGCAGCGCCGCCGGGGGAAGCAATCAGCCCCAGCATTTT.

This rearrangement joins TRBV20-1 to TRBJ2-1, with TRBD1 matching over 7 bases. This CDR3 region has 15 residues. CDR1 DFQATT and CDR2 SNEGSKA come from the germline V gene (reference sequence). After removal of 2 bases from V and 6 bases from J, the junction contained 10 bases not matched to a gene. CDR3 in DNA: TGCAGTGCTAGATATCAGGGGGACAAGATCAATGAGCAGTTCTTC. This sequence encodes CSARYQGDKINEQFF.

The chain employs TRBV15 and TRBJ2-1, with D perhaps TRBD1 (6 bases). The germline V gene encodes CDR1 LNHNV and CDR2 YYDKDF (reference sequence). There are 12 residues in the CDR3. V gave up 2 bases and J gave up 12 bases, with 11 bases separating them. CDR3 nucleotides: TGTGCCACCAGCAGACAGGGGATTGGGCAGTTCTTC. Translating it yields CATSRQGIGQFF.

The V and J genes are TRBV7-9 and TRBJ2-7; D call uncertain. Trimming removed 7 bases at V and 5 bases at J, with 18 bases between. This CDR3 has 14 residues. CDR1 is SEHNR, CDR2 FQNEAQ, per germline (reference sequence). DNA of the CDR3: TGTGCCAGCATCGCTACGTCTAGTAGGGACGAGCAGTACTTC. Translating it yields CASIATSSRDEQYF.

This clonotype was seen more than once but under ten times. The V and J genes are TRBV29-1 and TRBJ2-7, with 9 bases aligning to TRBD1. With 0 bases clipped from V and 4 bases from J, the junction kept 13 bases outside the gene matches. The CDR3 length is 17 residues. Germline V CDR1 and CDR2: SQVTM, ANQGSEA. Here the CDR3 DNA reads TGCAGCGTTGAAGATAGGGGGCTCGGGACAGGGAAGTACGAGCAGTACTTC. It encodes CSVEDRGLGTGKYEQYF.

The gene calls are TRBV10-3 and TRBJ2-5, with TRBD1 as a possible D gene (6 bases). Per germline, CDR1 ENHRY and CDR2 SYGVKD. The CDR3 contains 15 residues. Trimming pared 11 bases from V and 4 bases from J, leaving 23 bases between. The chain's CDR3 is CAANGGAGVGETQYF. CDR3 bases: TGTGCCGCCAACGGTGGCGCAGGGGTGGGAGAGACCCAGTACTTC.

The CDR3 nucleotides are TGCGCCAGCAATCTACTGGGAGAAGGAACTGAAGCTTTCTTT. This sequence encodes CASNLLGEGTEAFF. The chain uses TRBV5-1 and TRBJ1-1; no clear D. Trimming stripped 6 bases from V and 5 bases from J, with 17 bases between. CDR1 is SGHRS and CDR2 is YFSETQ in the germline V gene. The CDR3 is made up of 14 amino acids.

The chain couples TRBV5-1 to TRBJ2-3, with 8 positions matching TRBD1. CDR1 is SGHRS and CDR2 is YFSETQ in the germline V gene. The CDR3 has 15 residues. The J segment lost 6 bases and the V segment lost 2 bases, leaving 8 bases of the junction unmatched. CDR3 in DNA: TGCGCCAGCAGCTTCGGGACAGGCAATAAGGATACGCAGTATTTT. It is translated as CASSFGTGNKDTQYF.

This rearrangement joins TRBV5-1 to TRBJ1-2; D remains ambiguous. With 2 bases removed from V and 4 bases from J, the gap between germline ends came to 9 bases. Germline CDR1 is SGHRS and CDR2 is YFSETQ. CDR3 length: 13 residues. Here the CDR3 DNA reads TGCGCCAGCAGCTTTGGGAGTTCCTATGGCTACACCTTC. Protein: CASSFGSSYGYTF.

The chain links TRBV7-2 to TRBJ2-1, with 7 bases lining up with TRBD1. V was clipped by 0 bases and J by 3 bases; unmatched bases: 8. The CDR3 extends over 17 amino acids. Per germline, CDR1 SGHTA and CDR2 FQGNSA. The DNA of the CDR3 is TGTGCCAGCAGCTTAGCAAACCCGGGACAGCTCTACAATGAGCAGTTCTTC. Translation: CASSLANPGQLYNEQFF.

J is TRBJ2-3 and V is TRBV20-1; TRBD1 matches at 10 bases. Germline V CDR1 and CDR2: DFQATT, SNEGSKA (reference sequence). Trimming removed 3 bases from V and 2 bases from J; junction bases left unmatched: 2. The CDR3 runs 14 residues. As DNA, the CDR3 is TGCAGTGCTAGGGGGACAGGGGTCACAGATACGCAGTATTTT. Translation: CSARGTGVTDTQYF.

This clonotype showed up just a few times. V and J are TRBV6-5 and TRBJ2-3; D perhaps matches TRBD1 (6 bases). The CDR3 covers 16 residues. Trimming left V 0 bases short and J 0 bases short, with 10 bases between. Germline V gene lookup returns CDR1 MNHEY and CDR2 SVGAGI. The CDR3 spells CASSYSLGASTDTQYF. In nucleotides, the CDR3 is TGTGCCAGCAGTTACTCGTTGGGGGCTAGCACAGATACGCAGTATTTT.

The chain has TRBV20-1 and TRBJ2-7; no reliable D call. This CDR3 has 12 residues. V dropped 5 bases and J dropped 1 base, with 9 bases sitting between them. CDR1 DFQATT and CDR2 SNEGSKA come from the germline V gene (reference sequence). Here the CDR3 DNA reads TGCAGTGCTGTCGACCAATCCTACGAGCAGTACTTC. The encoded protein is CSAVDQSYEQYF.

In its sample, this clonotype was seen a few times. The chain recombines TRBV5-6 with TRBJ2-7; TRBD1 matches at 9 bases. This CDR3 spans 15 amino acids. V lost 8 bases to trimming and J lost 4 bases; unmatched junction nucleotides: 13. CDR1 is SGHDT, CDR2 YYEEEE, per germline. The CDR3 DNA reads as TGTGCCAGTTCCCTTCGGGGACAGGGTTTTTACGAGCAGTACTTC. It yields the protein CASSLRGQGFYEQYF. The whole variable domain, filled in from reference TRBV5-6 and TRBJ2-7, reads DAGVTQSPTHLIKTRGQQVTLRCSPKSGHDTVSWYQQALGQGPQFIFQYYEEEERQRGNFPDRFSGHQFPNYSSELNVNALLLGDSALYLCASSLRGQGFYEQYFGPGTRLTVT.